The 10 T cell receptor beta chains below were found in one sample sequenced in a study of control samples from healthy donors and cancer patients (dated by TCRdb to 2020 to 2022). Libraries were constructed by the immunoSEQ multiplex PCR assay. This immuneACCESS table, as held by TCRdb, lists in-frame sequences with V and J called but not all clones. Of the missing ones, under half trace to an unresolved V gene in checked studies; the others have no known cause. Across this sample there are 80,000 or so clones, with 94% seen only once. The top ten clones comprise around 6.4% of the sample. The sequenced material came from blood. These receptors were collected from a woman aged 40-49 years in good health.

The rearrangement links TRBV28 to TRBJ1-2, with TRBD1 identical over 8 bases. The germline V gene has CDR1 MDHEN and CDR2 SYDVKM. This CDR3 is 13 amino acids long. After removal of 6 bases from V and 5 bases from J, the junction contained 5 bases not matched to a gene. The CDR3 DNA reads TGTGCCAGCAGACGAACAGGGGGATATGGCTACACCTTC. Translation: CASRRTGGYGYTF.

The chain uses TRBV10-3 and TRBJ2-7, with 8 bases matching TRBD2. V dropped 2 bases and J dropped 5; count of bases not matched to a gene: 8. Germline assignment: CDR1 ENHRY and CDR2 SYGVKD. The CDR3 runs to 15 residues. The CDR3 is CAISERTGGHNEQYF. CDR3 nucleotides: TGTGCCATCAGTGAGAGAACGGGGGGGCATAACGAGCAGTACTTC.

The chain is built from TRBV3-1 (or the pseudogene TRBV3-2) and TRBJ2-2, with TRBD1 identical over 8 bases. Germline-derived CDR1 and CDR2 are LGHDT and YNNKEL (reference sequence). This CDR3 comprises 16 residues. The V and J ends lost 1 base and 5 bases, in that order; junction bases with no gene match: 6. The CDR3 coding sequence is TGTGCCAGCAGCCAAGGAGGCAGGGGGCAGACCGGGGAGCTGTTTTTT. Protein sequence: CASSQGGRGQTGELFF.

The V call is TRBV15, the J call TRBJ2-7; D remains unclear. The germline gives CDR1 LNHNV, CDR2 YYDKDF (reference sequence). CDR3 length: 12 residues. The ends were cut back, 0 bases at V and 3 bases at J, with 3 bases in the middle. The CDR3 region has the DNA TGTGCCACCAGCAGAGATTTCTACGAGCAGTACTTC. Its translation is CATSRDFYEQYF.

This rearrangement joins TRBV11-2 to TRBJ2-7, with TRBD2 identical over 14 bases. Germline CDR1 reads SGHAT; CDR2 reads FQNNGV. The V segment lost 6 bases and the J segment 4 bases; nucleotides outside the gene matches: 5. This CDR3 region has 15 residues. CDR3 sequence: CASSSGLAGGYEQYF. DNA for the CDR3: TGTGCCAGCAGTTCAGGACTAGCGGGGGGATACGAGCAGTACTTC.

This clone turned up a few times. CDR3 loop: CASSSDRGYGYTF. CDR3 nucleotides: TGTGCCAGCAGCTCCGACAGGGGCTATGGCTACACCTTC. This rearrangement joins TRBV5-4 to TRBJ1-2, with 8 nucleotides matching TRBD1. The V gene's germline CDR1 is SGHNT and CDR2 YYREEE (reference sequence). CDR3 length: 13 amino acids. V was pared by 3 bases and J by 4 bases, with 2 bases of the junction left unmatched.

The V gene is TRBV6-4, the J gene TRBJ1-1, with 9 bases matching TRBD1. The J segment lost 7 bases and the V segment lost 3 bases, leaving 0 bases of the junction unmatched. This CDR3 has 12 amino acids. Germline CDR1 is MRHNA and CDR2 is SNTAGT. CDR3 amino acids: CASSEGQGEAFF. CDR3 DNA: TGTGCCAGCAGTGAGGGACAGGGTGAAGCTTTCTTT.

The chain links TRBV5-1 to TRBJ2-1; 11 nucleotides match TRBD2. Looked up from germline, CDR1 is SGHRS and CDR2 is YFSETQ. Unmatched junction bases numbered 6, after V lost 0 bases and J lost 4 bases. The CDR3 is 17 residues long. The CDR3 DNA sequence: TGCGCCAGCAGCTTGGACACTAGCGGGGGCTCTTACAATGAGCAGTTCTTC. As protein: CASSLDTSGGSYNEQFF.

The V gene is TRBV24-1, the J gene TRBJ2-5; possible D gene TRBD2, 10 bases. Trimming shortened V by 9 bases and J by 7 bases, and 26 bases separated the two germline ends. The germline CDR1 and CDR2 sequences are KGHDR and SFDVKD. The CDR3 runs 16 residues. The CDR3 region is CATATGGARTSGTQYF. The CDR3 coding sequence is TGTGCCACCGCCACAGGGGGCGCTCGGACTAGCGGGACCCAGTACTTC.

This clone was seen more than once but under ten times. The rearrangement uses TRBV7-9 and TRBJ1-1; 7 bases are a match to TRBD1. The CDR3 sequence is 13 residues long. Trimming cost V 6 bases and J 3 bases; bases outside gene matches: 4. Germline lookup yields CDR1 SEHNR and CDR2 FQNEAQ (reference sequence). The CDR3 here is CASRYRGDTEAFF. The DNA of the CDR3 is TGTGCCAGCAGGTACAGGGGAGACACTGAAGCTTTCTTT.